This TCR beta chain emerged from a study of response to subunit inactivated influenza vaccine. The CDR3 covers 15 residues. With 1 base removed from V and 2 bases from J, the gap between germline ends came to 13 bases. Germline CDR1 reads SGHDT; CDR2 reads YYEEEE. Each CDR3 protein gets one entry after TCRdb re-called the RT-PCR reads with MiXCR. This sample carries about 540,000 distinct CDR3 sequences, less than 25% of them seen once, and the ten largest clones take 2.5% to 3%. Separately, the same data were catalogued under a study of T cells expressing NK-cell markers. That study reports: Generation of TCR beta cDNA was performed by 5'RACE template switching incorporating UMIs. In sorted CD3+CD56+NKG2C+, CD3+CD56+NKG2C- and CD3+CD56-NKG2C+ T cells, TCR beta repertoires were obtained.

The rearrangement links TRBV5-6 to TRBJ2-7; D remains unclear. The origin of this receptor is a man aged 45-65 years who received an inactivated influenza vaccine. This specimen was CD4+ T cells sorted from PBMCs, taken 12 days after vaccination. CDR3 in DNA: TGTGCCAGCAGCTTGAGGGTCAGTTCTGCCTACGAGCAGTACTTC. Translating gives CASSLRVSSAYEQYF. Based on the CDR3 plus reference TRBV5-6 and TRBJ2-7, the full variable domain is DAGVTQSPTHLIKTRGQQVTLRCSPKSGHDTVSWYQQALGQGPQFIFQYYEEEERQRGNFPDRFSGHQFPNYSSELNVNALLLGDSALYLCASSLRVSSAYEQYFGPGTRLTVT.